Listed below are T cell receptor beta chains from one sample, sequenced in a study of cytomegalovirus exposure and HLA in healthy donors. Libraries were prepared by immunoSEQ multiplex PCR; TCRdb keeps only in-frame clonotypes and omits some of them. Found here are around 150,000 clones, around four fifths of them singletons; the top ten hold about 2.3%. The sequencing input was PBMCs. The receptors here all came from a man aged 25-45 years in good health and CMV-seropositive. The CDR3 runs from the conserved cysteine through the conserved F or W. The D gene is left open where the match is weak. Some rows have no size entry. The others give once, few or many, or a class for an expanded clone.

d_call: NA; j_call: TRBJ1-1; clone_size: NA; v_call: TRBV7-2; cdr3_nt: TGTGCCAGCAGCTTAGTCAGACAGGAGGCTGAAGCTTTCTTT; cdr3_aa: CASSLVRQEAEAFF
d_call: NA; j_call: TRBJ2-7; clone_size: NA; v_call: TRBV7-2; cdr3_nt: TGTGCCAGCAGCTTACGAAGATCGTCGGTAGAGCAGTACTTC; cdr3_aa: CASSLRRSSVEQYF
d_call: NA; j_call: TRBJ1-5; clone_size: NA; v_call: TRBV2; cdr3_nt: TGTGCCAGCACCCAGGGTTTCACGGGCAATCAGCCCCAGCATTTT; cdr3_aa: CASTQGFTGNQPQHF
d_call: NA; j_call: TRBJ2-3; clone_size: NA; v_call: TRBV19; cdr3_nt: TGTGCCAGAAAAGGGGCCACAGATACGCAGTATTTT; cdr3_aa: CARKGATDTQYF
d_call: TRBD2; j_call: TRBJ2-7; clone_size: once; v_call: TRBV7-8; cdr3_nt: TGTGCCAGCAGCCGTACGATCACTAGCGCCACCTCGTCGCGCGAGCAGTACTTC; cdr3_aa: CASSRTITSATSSREQYF
d_call: TRBD2; j_call: TRBJ2-1; clone_size: NA; v_call: TRBV4-3; cdr3_nt: TGCGCCAGCAGCCAAGGGACTAGCGGGGGGGCCTACAATGAGCAGTTCTTC; cdr3_aa: CASSQGTSGGAYNEQFF
d_call: NA; j_call: TRBJ1-5; clone_size: NA; v_call: TRBV7-8; cdr3_nt: TGTGCCAGCAGCTTACGGGTAGGGGTTTATAGCAATCAGCCCCAGCATTTT; cdr3_aa: CASSLRVGVYSNQPQHF
d_call: TRBD2; j_call: TRBJ2-1; clone_size: NA; v_call: TRBV7-9; cdr3_nt: TGTGCCAGCAGCCCCCGGGGGGGCGAGCAGTTCTTC; cdr3_aa: CASSPRGGEQFF
d_call: NA; j_call: TRBJ1-2; clone_size: NA; v_call: TRBV29-1; cdr3_nt: TGCAGCGCTCGAGGGGACACTAACTATGGCTACACCTTC; cdr3_aa: CSARGDTNYGYTF
d_call: TRBD1; j_call: TRBJ1-1; clone_size: few; v_call: TRBV4-1; cdr3_nt: TGCGCCAGCAGCCCCCCAAGAGGGACAGGGGGAACTGAAGCTTTCTTT; cdr3_aa: CASSPPRGTGGTEAFF
d_call: NA; j_call: TRBJ1-5; clone_size: once; v_call: TRBV18; cdr3_nt: TGTGCCAGCTCGACTCTTATGCAGGGAAATCAGCCCCAGCATTTT; cdr3_aa: CASSTLMQGNQPQHF
d_call: TRBD2; j_call: TRBJ2-7; clone_size: NA; v_call: TRBV4-3; cdr3_nt: TGCGCCAGCAGCCAAGATAGGAGCGGGGAGAGCTCCTACGAGCAGTACTTC; cdr3_aa: CASSQDRSGESSYEQYF
d_call: TRBD1; j_call: TRBJ1-2; clone_size: NA; v_call: TRBV6-1; cdr3_nt: TGTGCCACCTCCTTAAAGGGGGCTGGTTTAAATGGCTACACCTTC; cdr3_aa: CATSLKGAGLNGYTF
d_call: TRBD1; j_call: TRBJ1-2; clone_size: NA; v_call: TRBV7-2; cdr3_nt: TGTGCCAGCAACCCGGGACAGGGGGCGGTGTATGGCTACACCTTC; cdr3_aa: CASNPGQGAVYGYTF
d_call: TRBD1; j_call: TRBJ1-2; clone_size: NA; v_call: TRBV19; cdr3_nt: TGTGCCAGTATTGGATCGACAGGGTCCTATGGCTACACCTTC; cdr3_aa: CASIGSTGSYGYTF
d_call: TRBD1; j_call: TRBJ2-5; clone_size: NA; v_call: TRBV4-1; cdr3_nt: TGCGCCAGCAGCCAAGTGAGGGGGCAGGGGCAAGAGACCCAGTACTTC; cdr3_aa: CASSQVRGQGQETQYF
d_call: NA; j_call: TRBJ1-5; clone_size: NA; v_call: TRBV5-1; cdr3_nt: TGCGCCAGCAGACTGGGGGCAGGGGGCAATCAGCCCCAGCATTTT; cdr3_aa: CASRLGAGGNQPQHF
d_call: NA; j_call: TRBJ1-4; clone_size: NA; v_call: TRBV5-1; cdr3_nt: TGCGCCAGCAGCCCAGGACAGAGTTCAACTAATGAAAAACTGTTTTTT; cdr3_aa: CASSPGQSSTNEKLFF
d_call: TRBD2; j_call: TRBJ2-7; clone_size: NA; v_call: TRBV30; cdr3_nt: TGTGCCTGGTCCCGGTACAGCGGGGCCTTCGAGCAGTACTTC; cdr3_aa: CAWSRYSGAFEQYF
d_call: NA; j_call: TRBJ2-7; clone_size: few; v_call: TRBV5-8; cdr3_nt: TGTGCCAGCAGCTTATACGGGGGAAGCTCCTACGAGCAGTACTTC; cdr3_aa: CASSLYGGSSYEQYF
d_call: TRBD1; j_call: TRBJ2-2; clone_size: NA; v_call: TRBV7-9; cdr3_nt: TGTGCCAGCAGCAGCCGGGACAGGGGTGACACCGGGGAGCTGTTTTTT; cdr3_aa: CASSSRDRGDTGELFF
d_call: NA; j_call: TRBJ1-4; clone_size: once; v_call: TRBV5-1; cdr3_nt: TGCGCCAGCAGCTTGGAGGGAACCGGGGGTAATGAAAAACTGTTTTTT; cdr3_aa: CASSLEGTGGNEKLFF
d_call: TRBD2; j_call: TRBJ2-3; clone_size: NA; v_call: TRBV4-1; cdr3_nt: TGCGCCAGCAGTCCGACTTTGCGGGGGGACCCTAGGGATACGCAGTATTTT; cdr3_aa: CASSPTLRGDPRDTQYF
d_call: TRBD1; j_call: TRBJ1-2; clone_size: NA; v_call: TRBV18; cdr3_nt: TGTGCCAGCTCACCGGGGACAGACTCCTATGGCTACACCTTC; cdr3_aa: CASSPGTDSYGYTF
d_call: NA; j_call: TRBJ1-4; clone_size: NA; v_call: TRBV30; cdr3_nt: TGTGCCTGGAGTGAGGGGGGGCTGGAAAAACTGTTTTTT; cdr3_aa: CAWSEGGLEKLFF
d_call: NA; j_call: TRBJ2-2; clone_size: NA; v_call: TRBV25-1; cdr3_nt: TGTGCCAGCAGTGAATTGGGACAGAACACCGGGGAGCTGTTTTTT; cdr3_aa: CASSELGQNTGELFF
d_call: TRBD1; j_call: TRBJ1-4; clone_size: NA; v_call: TRBV29-1; cdr3_nt: TGCAGCGTCTCCGGACAGGGAGGCTCGGGGGAAAAACTGTTTTTT; cdr3_aa: CSVSGQGGSGEKLFF
d_call: TRBD1; j_call: TRBJ1-2; clone_size: NA; v_call: TRBV2; cdr3_nt: TGTGCCACATCAGGACAGGGAGGATATGGCTACACCTTC; cdr3_aa: CATSGQGGYGYTF
d_call: TRBD1; j_call: TRBJ2-7; clone_size: NA; v_call: TRBV5-1; cdr3_nt: TGCGCCAGCAGCCCCTGGACAGGCTACGAGCAGTACTTC; cdr3_aa: CASSPWTGYEQYF
d_call: NA; j_call: TRBJ2-5; clone_size: NA; v_call: TRBV29-1; cdr3_nt: TGCAGCGTTGTAGACACTAGGGGGGAGACCCAGTACTTC; cdr3_aa: CSVVDTRGETQYF
d_call: NA; j_call: TRBJ1-3; clone_size: NA; v_call: TRBV6-5; cdr3_nt: TGTGCCAGCAGTCCAGTGATCTCTGGAAACACCATATATTTT; cdr3_aa: CASSPVISGNTIYF
d_call: TRBD2; j_call: TRBJ2-3; clone_size: once; v_call: TRBV19; cdr3_nt: TGTGCCAGTAGTAGGACTAGCGGGGGTCGCGCCGGAGATACGCAGTATTTT; cdr3_aa: CASSRTSGGRAGDTQYF
d_call: NA; j_call: TRBJ2-1; clone_size: NA; v_call: TRBV5-1; cdr3_nt: TGCGCCAGCAGCTTGGACGACAGGTACGCCTACAATGAGCAGTTCTTC; cdr3_aa: CASSLDDRYAYNEQFF
d_call: NA; j_call: TRBJ1-6; clone_size: NA; v_call: TRBV19; cdr3_nt: TGTGCCAGTAGTATAGAATACAGTGAACGTTTTTGGTCACCCCTCCACTTT; cdr3_aa: CASSIEYSERFWSPLHF
d_call: TRBD1; j_call: TRBJ1-1; clone_size: NA; v_call: TRBV7-9; cdr3_nt: TGTGCCAGCAGCGGCCGTCCGGGACAGGGGGCGGTGAACACTGAAGCTTTCTTT; cdr3_aa: CASSGRPGQGAVNTEAFF
d_call: TRBD1; j_call: TRBJ2-3; clone_size: NA; v_call: TRBV5-1; cdr3_nt: TGCGCCAGCAGCTCAGGGACAGGCCAATCCACGCAGTATTTT; cdr3_aa: CASSSGTGQSTQYF
d_call: NA; j_call: TRBJ1-2; clone_size: NA; v_call: TRBV6-5; cdr3_nt: TGTGCCAGCAGTTACTCGAAACAGGCCACCGCCTATGGCTACACCTTC; cdr3_aa: CASSYSKQATAYGYTF
d_call: TRBD1; j_call: TRBJ2-2; clone_size: NA; v_call: TRBV4-1; cdr3_nt: TGCGCCAGCAGCCAAGCCACTACCCTCCGGGACAGGGGAAGCACCGGGGAGCTGTTTTTT; cdr3_aa: CASSQATTLRDRGSTGELFF
d_call: NA; j_call: TRBJ1-2; clone_size: once; v_call: TRBV7-2; cdr3_nt: TGTGCCAGCAGCTTCTCCGGACTCTATGGCTACACCTTC; cdr3_aa: CASSFSGLYGYTF
d_call: TRBD2; j_call: TRBJ2-7; clone_size: once; v_call: TRBV10-3; cdr3_nt: TGTGCCATCAGTGGACTAGCGGGGTCGGGAGAGCAGTACTTC; cdr3_aa: CAISGLAGSGEQYF
d_call: NA; j_call: TRBJ1-4; clone_size: NA; v_call: TRBV27; cdr3_nt: TGTGCCAGCAAAAAGAGGGACACGAATGAAAAACTGTTTTTT; cdr3_aa: CASKKRDTNEKLFF
d_call: TRBD1; j_call: TRBJ2-7; clone_size: NA; v_call: TRBV14; cdr3_nt: TGTGCCAGCAGCCCCCTAGGACAGGGTGGGGCCGAGCAGTACTTC; cdr3_aa: CASSPLGQGGAEQYF
d_call: NA; j_call: TRBJ1-4; clone_size: NA; v_call: TRBV19; cdr3_nt: TGTGCCACCCGACAGGTCTTCGCAACTAATGAAAAACTGTTTTTT; cdr3_aa: CATRQVFATNEKLFF
d_call: NA; j_call: TRBJ2-3; clone_size: NA; v_call: TRBV5-4; cdr3_nt: TGTGCCAGCAGCCAAGCTAAGGATACGCAGTATTTT; cdr3_aa: CASSQAKDTQYF
d_call: NA; j_call: TRBJ1-1; clone_size: NA; v_call: TRBV27; cdr3_nt: TGTGCCAGCAGTTTAAGGCTAGGGAGGACTGAAGCTTTCTTT; cdr3_aa: CASSLRLGRTEAFF
d_call: TRBD1; j_call: TRBJ2-5; clone_size: NA; v_call: TRBV12-5; cdr3_nt: TGTGCTAGTGCCCCCGGGGGACAGGGGGTACGAGAGACCCAGTACTTC; cdr3_aa: CASAPGGQGVRETQYF
d_call: NA; j_call: TRBJ1-5; clone_size: NA; v_call: TRBV5-8; cdr3_nt: TGTGCCAGCAGCCCCGCGGCGCAGGGGTCTAATCAGCCCCAGCATTTT; cdr3_aa: CASSPAAQGSNQPQHF
d_call: NA; j_call: TRBJ2-7; clone_size: NA; v_call: TRBV5-4; cdr3_nt: TGTGCCAGCAGCCTTGGACAGAGCTCCTACGAGCAGTACTTC; cdr3_aa: CASSLGQSSYEQYF
d_call: NA; j_call: TRBJ2-5; clone_size: NA; v_call: TRBV7-3; cdr3_nt: TGTGCCAGCAGCTTACTCCCCCAAGAGACCCAGTACTTC; cdr3_aa: CASSLLPQETQYF
d_call: TRBD2; j_call: TRBJ2-1; clone_size: NA; v_call: TRBV27; cdr3_nt: TGTGCCAGCAGTTTATTAGGTAGCGGGGGGCACAATGAGCAGTTCTTC; cdr3_aa: CASSLLGSGGHNEQFF
d_call: NA; j_call: TRBJ2-5; clone_size: once; v_call: TRBV19; cdr3_nt: TGTGCCAGTAGTATAACCCGGGACTTCACTAAGACCCAGTACTTC; cdr3_aa: CASSITRDFTKTQYF
d_call: NA; j_call: TRBJ1-1; clone_size: NA; v_call: TRBV15; cdr3_nt: TGTGCCACCAGCAGGGACACCTTT; cdr3_aa: CATSRDTF
d_call: NA; j_call: TRBJ2-5; clone_size: NA; v_call: TRBV4-3; cdr3_nt: TGCGCCAGCAGCCAGGAGCGGACCCGCGGAGAGACCCAGTACTTC; cdr3_aa: CASSQERTRGETQYF
d_call: TRBD2; j_call: TRBJ2-3; clone_size: few; v_call: TRBV6-4; cdr3_nt: TGTGCCAGCAGTGTTTTTAGCGGGGGGGCAGATACGCAGTATTTT; cdr3_aa: CASSVFSGGADTQYF
d_call: TRBD1; j_call: TRBJ2-7; clone_size: NA; v_call: TRBV20-1; cdr3_nt: TGCAGCGGGACAGGGGGATACGAGCAGTACTTC; cdr3_aa: CSGTGGYEQYF
d_call: NA; j_call: TRBJ2-7; clone_size: NA; v_call: TRBV6-5; cdr3_nt: TGTGCCAGCAGATCAGGATCCTACGAGCAGTACTTC; cdr3_aa: CASRSGSYEQYF
d_call: TRBD1; j_call: TRBJ1-1; clone_size: NA; v_call: TRBV7-2; cdr3_nt: TGTGCCAGCAGCCCGGGACAGGGCGGGCAGACTGAAGCTTTCTTT; cdr3_aa: CASSPGQGGQTEAFF
d_call: TRBD1; j_call: TRBJ2-7; clone_size: once; v_call: TRBV6-6; cdr3_nt: TGTGCCAGCAGTTACGGACAGGAGCCTTACGAGCAGTACTTC; cdr3_aa: CASSYGQEPYEQYF
d_call: TRBD1; j_call: TRBJ1-4; clone_size: NA; v_call: TRBV7-9; cdr3_nt: TGTGCCAGCAGCTGGGGACAGGGGGCTTCCGCTAATGAAAAACTGTTTTTT; cdr3_aa: CASSWGQGASANEKLFF